Below, 3 T cell receptor beta chains from the same sample are listed, as sequenced in a study of T-cell reconstitution after alpha-beta-depleted transplantation in children. Molecular barcoding with unique molecular identifiers was used for the TCRbeta library. MiXCR was run by TCRdb on the PCR reads, yielding one entry per CDR3 protein. The sample yields roughly 300,000 distinct CDR3 sequences, roughly 10% seen once. The sequenced sample was peripheral blood, obtained 180 days after TCRalphabeta/CD19-depleted stem cell transplant. The source is a male patient between 2 and 9 years old who had a stem cell transplant for chronic granulomatous disease, so the T cells may come from the graft donor.

Comments on this clonotype: It may be a read error: a sequence one base away is much more abundant. V is TRBV6-5 and J is TRBJ2-7; D uncertain. This CDR3 region has 16 residues. Trimming left V 2 bases short and J 7 bases short, with 21 bases between. Germline CDR1 MNHEY, CDR2 SVGAGI. The CDR3, as DNA: TGTGCCAGCAGTTACCACACGGCCCCTTCAATGGGGGAGCAGTACTTC. Residues: CASSYHTAPSMGEQYF.

This clonotype came up many times. The genes are TRBV20-1 and TRBJ1-3; D not certain. V lost 6 bases, J lost 4 bases, and 22 bases lay in between. The germline V gene has CDR1 DFQATT and CDR2 SNEGSKA (reference sequence). The CDR3 has 16 residues. Here the CDR3 reads CSAGNSPKNFGNTIYF. In DNA, the CDR3 is TGCAGTGCAGGGAATTCTCCAAAAAATTTCGGAAACACCATATATTTT.

The sample holds many counts of this clonotype. The J gene is TRBJ2-2, the V gene TRBV24-1, with no clear D. The CDR3 runs 14 residues. V lost 2 bases and J lost 3, with 6 bases in between. Germline V gene lookup returns CDR1 KGHDR and CDR2 SFDVKD. The CDR3 spells CATSDSIYTGELFF. The CDR3 nucleotides are TGTGCCACCAGTGATTCGATTTACACCGGGGAGCTGTTTTTT.